This T cell receptor (beta chain) was observed in a study of T cell responses to AZD1222 COVID-19 vaccine. Study-wide results and limits: There were vaccine-associated CD4 TCRs across spike, dominant at 160-218 and 743-854.

The protocol was immunoSEQ multiplex PCR, while the TCRdb copy is restricted to in-frame clones and leaves out a portion. The sample has some 150,000 clones; 86% are singletons. Germline V CDR1 and CDR2: MNHEY, SVGEGT. The CDR3 runs 14 residues. V dropped 2 bases and J dropped 4 bases, with 11 bases sitting between them. This clone was counted once. Its antigen is undetermined. This chain connects TRBV6-2 or TRBV6-3 to TRBJ1-1; D is unresolved. The sequences come from peripheral blood, collected on day 0 of MenACWY control vaccination. The sequence was obtained from an adult in good health. In DNA form, the CDR3 reads TGTGCCAGCAGTTACCCCTTGCAGATCACTGAAGCTTTCTTT. This codes for CASSYPLQITEAFF.